This is a list of T cell receptor beta chains from one sample in a study of cytomegalovirus exposure and HLA in healthy donors. TCRdb keeps only in-frame clones here, not all; method: immunoSEQ multiplex PCR. Of roughly 150,000 clones in the sample, 70% to 75% were seen once. The source material was PBMCs. Every receptor here comes from a woman under 40 in good health and CMV-seronegative. Each CDR3 is given with its conserved first and last residue. A D gene is named only where the DNA matches it firmly. Size is stated for part of the rows, as once, few or many counts, or as a class when the clone is expanded.

j_call | v_call | clone_size | d_call | cdr3_nt | cdr3_aa
TRBJ2-5 | TRBV9 | - | TRBD2 | TGTGCCAGCAGCGCCGTACTAGCGGGAGGCGAGACCCAGTACTTC | CASSAVLAGGETQYF
TRBJ1-4 | TRBV18 | - | - | TGTGCCAGCTCACCACCGTCGCGGGGCGAAAAACTGTTTTTT | CASSPPSRGEKLFF
TRBJ2-3 | TRBV30 | once | TRBD2 | TGTGCCTGGGAGGTAGCGGGGGCAGATACGCAGTATTTT | CAWEVAGADTQYF
TRBJ1-2 | TRBV7-8 | - | - | TGTGCCAGCAGCTTAGACGGCGGGCGGGGGGCGCCTAACTATGGCTACACCTTC | CASSLDGGRGAPNYGYTF
TRBJ2-3 | TRBV9 | few | - | TGTGCCGCATCTCGGGAGGGGGCCGGAGCGCAGTATTTT | CAASREGAGAQYF
TRBJ1-1 | TRBV28 | - | - | TGTGCCAGCAGTTTACAGGGTTCTTGGACTGAAGCTTTCTTT | CASSLQGSWTEAFF
TRBJ1-2 | TRBV18 | - | TRBD1 | TGTGCCAGCTCACGGAAGGGGGCTGAAGGACAGGGACCCAACTATGGCTACACCTTC | CASSRKGAEGQGPNYGYTF
TRBJ2-1 | TRBV7-3 | - | - | TGTGCCAGCAGCCCCACCGCCCAGGGAATCAATGAGCAGTTCTTC | CASSPTAQGINEQFF
TRBJ2-1 | TRBV6-1 | - | - | TGTGCCAGCAGTGACCTGGGGGACACCCACAATGAGCAGTTCTTC | CASSDLGDTHNEQFF
TRBJ2-2 | TRBV29-1 | - | TRBD1 | TGCAGCGCTGGGACAGGGGGAGGCACCGGGGAGCTGTTTTTT | CSAGTGGGTGELFF
TRBJ2-7 | TRBV28 | - | TRBD1 | TGTGCCAGCAGTGGATCCGGGACAGGATCCCTCGAGCAGTACTTC | CASSGSGTGSLEQYF
TRBJ2-3 | TRBV28 | - | - | TGTGCCAGTAGAAAGTCAAGCACAGATACGCAGTATTTT | CASRKSSTDTQYF
TRBJ2-5 | TRBV29-1 | - | - | TGCAGCGTTAGGGGATTACAAGAGACCCAGTACTTC | CSVRGLQETQYF
TRBJ1-1 | TRBV6-1 | once | - | TGTGCCAGCAGTAGCACCACAGGGAACACTGAAGCTTTCTTT | CASSSTTGNTEAFF
TRBJ2-7 | TRBV20-1 | - | - | TGCAGTGCCGGAGGGCACTACGAGCAGTACTTC | CSAGGHYEQYF
TRBJ2-7 | TRBV28 | - | - | TGTGCCAGCAGTTTCGTACAGGGGGGGTACGAGCAGTACTTC | CASSFVQGGYEQYF
TRBJ1-2 | TRBV6-5 | - | TRBD1 | TGTGCCAGCAGTCCTGGAGGGACAGGGAACTATGGCTACACCTTC | CASSPGGTGNYGYTF
TRBJ1-3 | TRBV6-5 | few | - | TGTGCCAGCAGTTACTCCCGCTCGGTTGGAAACACCATATATTTT | CASSYSRSVGNTIYF
TRBJ2-3 | TRBV6-5 | - | TRBD2 | TGTGCCAGCAGTTGGGGGGCTAGCGGGGTGAATACGCAGTATTTT | CASSWGASGVNTQYF
TRBJ1-1 | TRBV11-3 | - | - | TGTGCCAGCAGCCTCCTCTGGAACACTGAAGCTTTCTTT | CASSLLWNTEAFF
TRBJ1-3 | TRBV6-1 | - | TRBD1 | TGTGCCAGTGCGACAGGGAGCGCTGGAAACACCATATATTTT | CASATGSAGNTIYF
TRBJ2-6 | TRBV19 | - | - | TGTGCCAGTAGGGACAGCCAACGTCGCTCTGGGGCCAACGTCCTGACTTTC | CASRDSQRRSGANVLTF
TRBJ1-5 | TRBV6-6 | - | - | TGTGCCAGCAAGATCAGGGGACTAAATAGCAATCAGCCCCAGCATTTT | CASKIRGLNSNQPQHF
TRBJ1-2 | TRBV6-5 | - | - | TGTGCCAGCACCCAAGGCGGGAGGACTAACTATGGCTACACCTTC | CASTQGGRTNYGYTF
TRBJ1-5 | TRBV25-1 | - | - | TGTGCCAGCAGCTCCGATGGGGGCTATCAGCCCCAGCATTTT | CASSSDGGYQPQHF
TRBJ2-7 | TRBV6-6 | - | TRBD1 | TGTGCCAGCAGTTTGGGACAGGACAACTACGAGCAGTACTTC | CASSLGQDNYEQYF
TRBJ2-7 | TRBV19 | - | - | TGTGCCAGTAGTATCGCGGTCACCACCTACGAGCAGTACTTC | CASSIAVTTYEQYF
TRBJ1-4 | TRBV28 | - | TRBD1 | TGTGCCAGCTACACCCGGGACAGTCGGGAAAAACTGTTTTTT | CASYTRDSREKLFF
TRBJ2-1 | TRBV19 | - | - | TGTGCCAGTAGCGGGGTTTTCCTACCCCATGAGCAGTTCTTC | CASSGVFLPHEQFF
TRBJ2-7 | TRBV30 | - | TRBD2 | TGTGCCTGGAGGAGACTAGCGGGAACCCACCAAGAAGACGAGCAGTACTTC | CAWRRLAGTHQEDEQYF
TRBJ1-1 | TRBV7-9 | few | - | TGTGCCAGCAGCTTATTTATGAACACTGAAGCTTTCTTT | CASSLFMNTEAFF
TRBJ2-5 | TRBV18 | few | TRBD2 | TGTGCCAGCTCACTATTACTAGCGGACCAAGAGACCCAGTACTTC | CASSLLLADQETQYF
TRBJ2-3 | TRBV14 | - | - | TGTGCCAGCAGCCCTACTAGGTTCACAGATACGCAGTATTTT | CASSPTRFTDTQYF
TRBJ1-3 | TRBV5-1 | - | TRBD1 | TGCGCCAGCAGCTCGAACCTAGGACAGGGGGCTCATAGAAGAAACACCATATATTTT | CASSSNLGQGAHRRNTIYF
TRBJ2-7 | TRBV9 | - | - | TGTGCCAGCAGCGTTGCCCCGGGGTACGAGCAGTACTTC | CASSVAPGYEQYF
TRBJ2-7 | TRBV19 | once | TRBD2 | TGTGCCAGTAGTATCTTTCTAGCGGAGGCGTACGAGCAGTACTTC | CASSIFLAEAYEQYF
TRBJ1-1 | TRBV30 | - | - | TGTGCCTGGAGTTTCCGGGACATTACTGAAGCTTTCTTT | CAWSFRDITEAFF
TRBJ2-3 | TRBV29-1 | - | - | TGCAGCGCCCAACAGGGGGGGGGCACAGATACGCAGTATTTT | CSAQQGGGTDTQYF
TRBJ1-1 | TRBV21-1 | - | - | TGTGCCCACACTCCAGGGACAGCGAAAATGGAAGCTTTCTTT | CAHTPGTAKMEAFF
TRBJ2-7 | TRBV28 | - | - | TGTGCCAGCAGTTTTCGGACAGCCCAGGGGCTCTACGAGCAGTACTTC | CASSFRTAQGLYEQYF
TRBJ1-2 | TRBV5-6 | few | TRBD1 | TGTGCCAGCAGCTTGGGACAGGGTGGCTACACCTTC | CASSLGQGGYTF
TRBJ2-1 | TRBV7-9 | - | - | TGTGCCAGCAGCTTATGGGCTATTGAGCAGTTCTTC | CASSLWAIEQFF
TRBJ1-4 | TRBV29-1 | once | TRBD1 | TGCAGCGTGATTCCAGGGGGCGCATCGGAAAAACTGTTTTTT | CSVIPGGASEKLFF
TRBJ2-3 | TRBV28 | - | - | TGTGCCAGCAGTTTTGAAACTAGCACAGATACGCAGTATTTT | CASSFETSTDTQYF
TRBJ2-5 | TRBV6-5 | once | TRBD2 | TGTGCCAGCAGGATTTCGGGGGGAGAGACCCAGTACTTC | CASRISGGETQYF